This passage covers 11 T cell receptor beta chains from one sample sequenced in a study of naive CD8 T cells in extremely preterm neonates. Without labor or membrane rupture, elective cesareans at roughly 37-41 weeks supplied term cord blood. Sequenced by immunoSEQ multiplex PCR; TCRdb stores in-frame clones only, minus some. This table holds about 7,500 clones, about 97% found once. Sequenced material: naive CD8+ T cells from cord blood. The receptors were gathered from a newborn in good health.

This CDR3 reads CASSYRGDTQYF. The CDR3 coding sequence is TGTGCCAGTAGTTACAGGGGGGATACGCAGTATTTT. This chain joins TRBV19 and TRBJ2-3, with 8 positions matching TRBD1. CDR3 length equals 12 residues. Losses at the gene ends were 5 bases for V and 6 bases for J; bases not matched to a gene: 1. In germline, CDR1 is LNHDA, CDR2 SQIVND (reference sequence).

The chain links TRBV30 to TRBJ2-1; possibly TRBD2 for D (6 bases). The CDR3 is made up of 14 amino acids. Germline V gene sequence: CDR1 GTSNPN, CDR2 SVGIG (reference sequence). V lost 7 bases and J lost 12, with 25 bases in between. As DNA, the CDR3 is TGTGCCTTTGGACTGGGTGGGGGGTTGATGAGGCAGTTCTTC. It is translated as CAFGLGGGLMRQFF.

The chain is built from TRBV4-1 and TRBJ2-7, with TRBD2 as a possible D gene (5 bases). Trimming cost V 0 bases and J 5 bases, with 11 bases left between them. The CDR3 is made up of 14 amino acids. The germline CDR1 and CDR2 sequences are MGHRA and YSYEKL. CDR3 in amino acids: CASSQDKLADEQYF. The CDR3 coding sequence is TGCGCCAGCAGCCAAGATAAGCTAGCTGACGAGCAGTACTTC.

The V gene is TRBV6-5, the J gene TRBJ2-1; 10 bases align to TRBD2. This CDR3 has 15 amino acids. V shed 7 bases, J shed 5 bases, and the junction held 8 bases outside the gene matches. Germline lookup yields CDR1 MNHEY and CDR2 SVGAGI. The CDR3: CASTNSGGRDNEQFF. For the CDR3, the DNA is TGTGCCAGCACCAATAGCGGGGGGCGGGACAATGAGCAGTTCTTC.

The chain links TRBV2 to TRBJ2-7; TRBD1 matches at 11 bases. V dropped 6 bases and J dropped 3; count of bases not matched to a gene: 4. The CDR3 loop spans 14 amino acids. The V gene's germline CDR1 is SNHLY and CDR2 FYNNEI. CDR3 DNA: TGTGCCAGCAGCCCGGGACAGGGGGTCTACGAGCAGTACTTC. It is translated as CASSPGQGVYEQYF. Full variable domain (rest looked up from reference TRBV2 and TRBJ2-7): EPEVTQTPSHQVTQMGQEVILRCVPISNHLYFYWYRQILGQKVEFLVSFYNNEISEKSEIFDDQFSVERPDGSNFTLKIRSTKLEDSAMYFCASSPGQGVYEQYFGPGTRLTVT.

The CDR3 nucleotides read TGTGCCAGCAGCCTCGGGACAGGGGGCGAGCAGTACTTC. Translating gives CASSLGTGGEQYF. The gene calls are TRBV11-2 and TRBJ2-7; 11 bases are shared with TRBD1. There are 13 residues in the CDR3. Trimming cost V 5 bases and J 6 bases; bases outside gene matches: 3. Per the germline V gene, CDR1 is SGHAT and CDR2 is FQNNGV.

The gene calls are TRBV5-6 and TRBJ2-5; D not certain. Between the trimmed V and J ends, which lost 4 bases and 10 bases, there was a span of 20 bases. Germline V gene sequence: CDR1 SGHDT, CDR2 YYEEEE. The CDR3 spans 14 residues. CDR3 DNA sequence: TGTGCCAGCAGCGTGGCGTGGGCCCCCGACATCCAGTACTTC. Translated, it gives CASSVAWAPDIQYF.

The rearrangement links TRBV5-4 to TRBJ2-3, with D hard to call. The CDR3 consists of 13 residues. Germline V CDR1 and CDR2: SGHNT, YYREEE (reference sequence). V lost 5 bases and J 6 bases, leaving 13 bases between the germline ends. The CDR3 reads CASSPLLGDTQYF. The CDR3 nucleotides are TGTGCCAGCAGTCCTTTATTGGGCGATACGCAGTATTTT.

The chain links TRBV29-1 to TRBJ2-5; tentative D call: TRBD1 (5 bases). The V gene's germline CDR1 is SQVTM and CDR2 ANQGSEA. This CDR3 has 13 amino acids. Trimming shortened V by 6 bases and J by 5 bases, and 16 bases separated the two germline ends. The CDR3 reads CSVPSQGYETQYF. The CDR3 DNA sequence: TGCAGCGTCCCATCCCAGGGTTATGAGACCCAGTACTTC.

The chain joins TRBV7-6 to TRBJ2-3; 8 nucleotides align to TRBD2. From germline, CDR1 is SGHVS and CDR2 FNYEAQ. V shed 0 bases and J 3 bases; nucleotides not matched to a gene: 5. The CDR3 is made up of 16 amino acids. The CDR3 DNA reads as TGTGCCAGCAGCTTAGCTACGGGCGGGGGGACAGATACGCAGTATTTT. Its translation is CASSLATGGGTDTQYF.

The V and J genes are TRBV6-5 and TRBJ2-2; 8 bases line up with TRBD2. The germline gives CDR1 MNHEY, CDR2 SVGAGI. Losses at the gene ends were 0 bases for V and 5 bases for J; bases not matched to a gene: 2. This CDR3 has 15 residues. The CDR3 sequence: CASSYSQRGTGELFF. The CDR3 nucleotides are TGTGCCAGCAGTTACTCGCAGCGGGGGACCGGGGAGCTGTTTTTT.